The T cell receptor beta chain under discussion was sequenced for a study of blood T cells in healthy people across ages (dated by TCRdb to about 2015). Background on the whole study: Template switching captured roughly one uniquely barcoded TCR beta cDNA molecule per two T cells in model experiments. To avoid experimental bias, donors of different ages were spread randomly across the sequencing lanes. Donors were grouped into four age groups: young (average roughly 17 years), middle-aged (39), aged (about 60) and long-lived (roughly 80). For two donors (one aged 18 to 30 and one aged 80 or older), the study analyzed two additional independent replicas of 1 million unique cDNA reads from the same blood draw. Using deep sequencing normalized with unique cDNA molecular identifiers, the study measured how TCR beta repertoire diversity changes with age. Broader findings and caveats from the paper: Compared with the aged group, more naive CD4+ T cells, fewer expanded clones and increased TCR diversity were shown by the long-lived group, suggesting age selection. The CMV infection status of donors was not known, potentially confounding age-related changes in expanded clonotypes. Estimates of total diversity from one million sequenced T cells were regarded as lower bounds and underestimates. As age increased, observed TCR beta diversity per million T cells dropped in a roughly linear way, and a significant reduction was already evident by age about 40. Since profiling was done on bulk unsorted PBMCs, naive and antigen-experienced compartments could not be conclusively compared. The percentage of naive T cells measured by flow cytometry correlated strongly with observed TCR beta diversity.

This clonotype was seen a single time. Which antigen it targets is not known. No base qualities exist here, and no much larger clone lies one base off it. One read offers little support. Receptor libraries were prepared by 5' RACE. Sequencing relied on an Illumina HiSeq 2500. A second 7 to 11 cycle PCR used a sample-barcoded 5' primer and a J-beta primer mix. A unique molecular identifier was introduced onto each TCR beta cDNA molecule by a template-switch 5' adaptor carrying 12 random nucleotides. At least 2.5 million CDR3-containing paired-end reads were obtained from each sample. First-strand cDNA was synthesized from all RNA with the Mint cDNA synthesis kit, primed by a TRBC-specific oligonucleotide. After uracil-DNA glycosylase treatment, a first 18-cycle PCR used universal primers M1SS and BC2_uni_R on all cDNA. Under the source paper's analysis protocol: For normalization, 1 million high-quality reads were randomly selected from each sample, with every read carrying a distinct molecular identifier. Instead of being binned into consensus sequences, reads that shared molecular identifiers were thrown out. CDR3 identification, clonotype clustering and error correction used MiTCR with a Q25 quality threshold and the strictest error-elimination algorithm. A nonparametric unseen species model with Euler transformation was used to estimate lower-bound total TCR beta diversity. Through fastp at Q25 and MiXCR, TCRdb rebuilt clones from the public reads, retaining in-frame beta chains. Under each unique CDR3 protein, matching rows form one entry showing the most common genes and DNA. In this record, the V and J calls reflect TCRdb's handling and not the investigators' own analysis. In this sample the table shows hundreds of thousands of distinct CDR3 sequences, 45% to 65% of which occur a single time. The top ten hold around 50% of the sample.

The roughly 38 donors, aged about 6 to 95 years, were systemically healthy Caucasian individuals from Russia. About 9.1 milliliters of peripheral blood were collected from each donor into EDTA-treated Vacutainer tubes. Ficoll-Paque density-gradient centrifugation was used to isolate PBMCs, with at least 6.5 million obtained per sample. Trizol reagent was used to extract total RNA from PBMCs, with at least 6 micrograms per sample. The percentages of naive CD45RAhigh/CD27high T cells were determined by flow cytometry on a PBMC aliquot from every donor. The junction shows trimming of 7 bases on V and 4 bases on J, plus 13 bases between the germline ends. The germline V gene encodes CDR1 SEHNR and CDR2 FQNEAQ (reference sequence). CDR3 length: 13 amino acids, cysteine to phenylalanine. The sequence is cut down to CDR3 DNA, 39 bases in frame from base 1.

The chain links TRBV7-9 with TRBJ1-2, with the D gene not clear enough to name. The sequence came from a man in his sixties in good health. Sequencing used blood. The CDR3 protein sequence reads: CASTQRSIYGYTF. The sequenced DNA: TGTGCCAGCACCCAGAGGTCGATCTATGGCTACACCTTC.